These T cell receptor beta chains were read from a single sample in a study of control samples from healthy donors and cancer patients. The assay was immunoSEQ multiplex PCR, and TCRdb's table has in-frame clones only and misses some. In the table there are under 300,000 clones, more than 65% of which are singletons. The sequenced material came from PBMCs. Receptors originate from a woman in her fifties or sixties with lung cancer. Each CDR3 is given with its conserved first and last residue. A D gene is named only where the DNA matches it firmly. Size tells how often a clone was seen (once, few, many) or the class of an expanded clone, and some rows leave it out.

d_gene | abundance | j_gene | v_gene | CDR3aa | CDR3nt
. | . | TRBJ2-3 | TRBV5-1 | CASSLAGSRTPDTQYF | TGCGCCAGCAGCTTGGCCGGTAGCAGAACCCCAGATACGCAGTATTTT
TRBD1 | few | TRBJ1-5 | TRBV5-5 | CASSSVRQGSNQPQHF | TGTGCCAGCAGCTCCGTACGACAGGGTAGCAATCAGCCCCAGCATTTT
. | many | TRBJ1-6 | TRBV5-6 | CASSLARMSSYNSPLHF | TGTGCCAGCAGCTTGGCCAGGATGAGCTCCTATAATTCACCCCTCCACTTT
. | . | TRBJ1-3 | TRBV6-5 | CASSYSSYSGNTIYF | TGTGCCAGCAGTTACTCAAGTTATTCTGGAAACACCATATATTTT
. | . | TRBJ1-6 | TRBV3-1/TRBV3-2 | CASSQEVSTDYNSPLHF | TGTGCCAGCAGCCAAGAGGTTTCTACAGATTATAATTCACCCCTCCACTTT
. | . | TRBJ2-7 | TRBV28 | CASSFGGPSSYEQYF | TGTGCCAGCAGTTTTGGAGGCCCCAGCTCCTACGAGCAGTACTTC
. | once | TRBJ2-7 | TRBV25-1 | CASSDHREQYF | TGTGCCAGCAGTGATCACCGCGAGCAGTACTTC
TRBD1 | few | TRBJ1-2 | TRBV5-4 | CASSPGGRAGGYNYGYTF | TGTGCCAGCAGCCCTGGGGGTCGGGCAGGGGGGTACAACTATGGCTACACCTTC
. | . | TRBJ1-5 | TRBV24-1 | CATSDGDQPQHF | TGTGCCACCAGTGACGGGGATCAGCCCCAGCATTTT
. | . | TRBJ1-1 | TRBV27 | CASRKSGGTEAFF | TGTGCCAGCAGGAAATCGGGGGGCACTGAAGCTTTCTTT
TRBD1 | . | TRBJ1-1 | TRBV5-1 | CASSSDRATVNTEAFF | TGCGCCAGCAGTTCCGACAGGGCGACGGTGAACACTGAAGCTTTCTTT
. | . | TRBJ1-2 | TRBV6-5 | CARQEGWNYGYTF | TGTGCCAGGCAGGAGGGATGGAACTATGGCTACACCTTC
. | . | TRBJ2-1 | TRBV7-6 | CASSLDSSYNEQFF | TGTGCCAGCAGTCTGGACAGCTCCTACAATGAGCAGTTCTTC
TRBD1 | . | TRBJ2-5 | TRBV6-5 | CASSYQDRKETQYF | TGTGCCAGCAGTTACCAGGACAGGAAAGAGACCCAGTACTTC
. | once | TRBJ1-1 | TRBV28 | CASSFNQGIGGAFF | TGTGCCAGCAGTTTTAATCAAGGTATAGGGGGAGCTTTCTTT
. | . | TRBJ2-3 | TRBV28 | CASSLSPGGSTDTQYF | TGTGCCAGCAGTTTATCCCCTGGGGGGAGCACAGATACGCAGTATTTT
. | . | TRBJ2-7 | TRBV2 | CASSERGPYEQYF | TGTGCCAGCAGTGAGCGGGGGCCCTACGAGCAGTACTTC
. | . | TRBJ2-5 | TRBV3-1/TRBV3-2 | CASSQVGETQYF | TGTGCCAGCAGCCAGGTAGGCGAGACCCAGTACTTC
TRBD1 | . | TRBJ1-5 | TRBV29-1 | CSPGQVSQPQHF | TGCAGCCCCGGACAGGTTAGTCAGCCCCAGCATTTT
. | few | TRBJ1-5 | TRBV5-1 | CASSLEGYSNQPQHF | TGCGCCAGCAGCTTGGAAGGGTATAGCAATCAGCCCCAGCATTTT
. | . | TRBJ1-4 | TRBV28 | CASSSNEKLFF | TGTGCCAGCAGCTCTAATGAAAAACTGTTTTTT
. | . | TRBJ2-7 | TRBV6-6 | CASRPGSYYEQYF | TGTGCCAGCCGACCCGGGTCGTACTACGAGCAGTACTTC
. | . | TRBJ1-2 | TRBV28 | CASSLPGTYGYTF | TGTGCCAGCAGTTTACCGGGTACCTATGGCTACACCTTC
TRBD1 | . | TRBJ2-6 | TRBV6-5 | CATYRGSGANVLTF | TGTGCCACATACAGGGGCTCTGGGGCCAACGTCCTGACTTTC
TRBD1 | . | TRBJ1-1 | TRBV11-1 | CASSQGVEAFF | TGTGCCAGCAGCCAGGGGGTTGAAGCTTTCTTT
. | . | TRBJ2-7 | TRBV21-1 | CASSSPGLYYEQYF | TGTGCCAGCAGCAGTCCGGGACTCTACTACGAGCAGTACTTC
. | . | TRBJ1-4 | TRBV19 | CASSTGNEKLFF | TGTGCCAGTTCGACAGGAAATGAAAAACTGTTTTTT
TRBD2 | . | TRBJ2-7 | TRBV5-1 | CASTESSGIFYEQYF | TGCGCCAGCACCGAATCTAGCGGGATTTTCTACGAGCAGTACTTC
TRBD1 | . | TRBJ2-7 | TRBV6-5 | CASSRTGVEGEQYF | TGTGCCAGCAGCCGGACAGGGGTAGAGGGCGAGCAGTACTTC
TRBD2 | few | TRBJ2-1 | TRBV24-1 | CATSDLRTSGSSDEQFF | TGTGCCACCAGTGATCTCCGGACTAGCGGGAGCTCAGATGAGCAGTTCTTC
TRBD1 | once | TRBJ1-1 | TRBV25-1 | CASRRQGTTEAFF | TGTGCCAGCAGGAGACAGGGTACCACTGAAGCTTTCTTT
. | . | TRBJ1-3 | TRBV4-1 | CASSQEKASGNTIYF | TGCGCCAGCAGCCAAGAAAAGGCGTCAGGAAACACCATATATTTT
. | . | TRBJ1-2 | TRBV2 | CASSEQDVGYTF | TGTGCCAGCAGTGAGCAGGACGTCGGCTACACCTTC
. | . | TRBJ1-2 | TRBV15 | CATSRGRSNGEGYTF | TGTGCCACCAGCAGAGGACGATCGAACGGGGAAGGCTACACCTTC
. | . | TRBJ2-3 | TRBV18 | CASSRRTSSTDTQYF | TGTGCCAGCTCACGACGGACGTCGAGCACAGATACGCAGTATTTT
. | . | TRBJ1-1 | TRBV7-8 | CASSLYPSVHTEAFF | TGTGCCAGCAGCTTATACCCCAGTGTGCACACTGAAGCTTTCTTT
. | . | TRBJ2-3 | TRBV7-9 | CASSFTDTQYF | TGTGCCAGCAGCTTTACAGATACGCAGTATTTT
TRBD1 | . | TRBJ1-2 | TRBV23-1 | CASSQSDRANYGYTF | TGCGCCAGCAGTCAATCGGACAGGGCTAACTATGGCTACACCTTC
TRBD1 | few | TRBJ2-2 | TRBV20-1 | CSASEAGGTGELFF | TGCAGTGCTAGTGAGGCAGGGGGTACCGGGGAGCTGTTTTTT
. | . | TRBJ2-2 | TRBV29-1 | CSVARVGTGELFF | TGCAGCGTTGCCAGGGTCGGCACCGGGGAGCTGTTTTTT
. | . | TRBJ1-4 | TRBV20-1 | CSASTGREKLFF | TGCAGTGCTAGTACAGGGCGCGAAAAACTGTTTTTT
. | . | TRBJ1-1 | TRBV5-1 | CASSFAGANTEAFF | TGCGCCAGCAGCTTTGCCGGGGCCAACACTGAAGCTTTCTTT
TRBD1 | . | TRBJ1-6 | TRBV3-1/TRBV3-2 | CASSLTGNSPLHF | TGTGCCAGCAGCCTGACAGGGAATTCACCCCTCCACTTT
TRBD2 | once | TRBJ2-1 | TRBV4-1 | CASSQTRSSGRAGSYNEQFF | TGCGCCAGCAGCCAAACCCGGAGTAGCGGGAGGGCCGGGTCCTACAATGAGCAGTTCTTC
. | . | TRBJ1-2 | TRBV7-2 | CASSSQGRGNGYTF | TGTGCCAGCAGCTCACAGGGAAGGGGCAATGGCTACACCTTC
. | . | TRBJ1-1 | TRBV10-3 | CAIRLGVDTEAFF | TGTGCCATCAGGCTAGGGGTGGACACTGAAGCTTTCTTT
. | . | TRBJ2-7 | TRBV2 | CASSAWDGSYEQYF | TGTGCCAGCAGTGCCTGGGACGGATCCTACGAGCAGTACTTC
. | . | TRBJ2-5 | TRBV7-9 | CASSRGAGGKYF | TGTGCCAGCAGCCGAGGGGCCGGCGGAAAGTACTTC
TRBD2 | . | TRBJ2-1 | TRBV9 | CASSAGTSGGNEQFF | TGTGCCAGCAGCGCCGGGACTAGCGGCGGCAATGAGCAGTTCTTC
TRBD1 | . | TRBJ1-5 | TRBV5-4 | CASSQQGSNQPQHF | TGTGCCAGCAGCCAACAGGGGAGCAATCAGCCCCAGCATTTT
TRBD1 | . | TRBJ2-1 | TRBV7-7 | CASSADRVNEQFF | TGTGCTAGCAGCGCCGACAGGGTCAATGAGCAGTTCTTC
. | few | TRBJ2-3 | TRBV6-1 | CASSEATDTQYF | TGTGCCAGCAGTGAAGCTACAGATACGCAGTATTTT
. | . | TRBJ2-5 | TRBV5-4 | CASSERPRAETQYF | TGTGCCAGCAGCGAGAGACCTAGAGCGGAGACCCAGTACTTC
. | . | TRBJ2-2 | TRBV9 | CASSSQQGGVGELFF | TGTGCCAGCAGCTCCCAGCAGGGGGGAGTGGGGGAGCTGTTTTTT
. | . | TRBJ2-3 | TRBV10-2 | CASSESDGYTQYF | TGCGCCAGCAGTGAGAGCGATGGGTATACGCAGTATTTT